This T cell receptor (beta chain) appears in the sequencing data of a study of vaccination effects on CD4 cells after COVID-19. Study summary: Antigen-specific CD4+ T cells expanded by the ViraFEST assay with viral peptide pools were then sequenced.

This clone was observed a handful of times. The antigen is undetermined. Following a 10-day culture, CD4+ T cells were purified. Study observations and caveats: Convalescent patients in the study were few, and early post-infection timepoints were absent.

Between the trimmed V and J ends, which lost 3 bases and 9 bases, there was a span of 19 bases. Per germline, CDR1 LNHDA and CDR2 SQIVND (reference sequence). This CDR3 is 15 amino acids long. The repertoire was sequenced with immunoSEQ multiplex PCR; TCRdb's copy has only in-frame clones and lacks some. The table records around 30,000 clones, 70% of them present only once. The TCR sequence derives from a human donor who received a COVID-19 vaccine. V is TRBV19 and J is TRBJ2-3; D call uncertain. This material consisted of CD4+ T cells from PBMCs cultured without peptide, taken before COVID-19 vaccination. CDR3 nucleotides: TGTGCCAGTAGTATTCAGGAGCAGGCTCCGCACACGCAGTATTTT. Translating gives CASSIQEQAPHTQYF.